This T cell receptor beta chain was identified in a study of spatial heterogeneity in lung cancer. Study information: Sequencing was performed on follow-up PBMC samples when available, collected at a median of around 2 years after resection.

Documented time point: blood at routine non-recurrence follow-up after resection. TCRdb re-called the 5' RACE reads with MiXCR, one entry per CDR3 protein. The table includes tens of thousands of distinct CDR3 sequences, 19% detected once. With V trimmed by 3 bases and J by 1 base, 3 bases remained unmatched. Germline CDR1 reads SGHAT; CDR2 reads FQNNGV. The CDR3 spans 14 residues. Specimen: PBMCs, collected at follow-up. The receptor was isolated from a male donor with early-stage non-small cell lung cancer. This chain links TRBV11-2 with TRBJ2-7, with 7 bases lining up with TRBD2. For the CDR3, the DNA is TGTGCCAGCAGCTTGAGCGGGATTTCCTACGAGCAGTACTTC. Protein: CASSLSGISYEQYF.